Listed below are T cell receptor beta chains from one sample, sequenced in a study of cytomegalovirus exposure and HLA in healthy donors. Sequenced by immunoSEQ multiplex PCR; TCRdb stores in-frame clones only, minus some. The sample holds 200,000 to 250,000 clones, about 75% seen once. The source material was PBMCs. These receptors were taken from a woman aged 25-40 years in good health and CMV-seronegative. Both conserved end residues are part of each CDR3. D genes are given only for firm matches. Clone size is shown for a subset of rows, as once, few, many or a class of expanded clone.

J gene | V gene | clone size | D gene | CDR3 protein | CDR3 DNA
TRBJ2-1 | TRBV6-1 | NA | NA | CASSEAVVGGEQFF | TGTGCCAGCAGTGAAGCGGTAGTTGGAGGGGAGCAGTTCTTC
TRBJ2-5 | TRBV7-7 | NA | NA | CASSLGPGETQYF | TGTGCTAGCAGCTTAGGTCCGGGGGAGACCCAGTACTTC
TRBJ2-2 | TRBV7-3 | NA | NA | CASSYGLLTGELFF | TGTGCCAGCAGCTACGGACTGTTAACCGGGGAGCTGTTTTTT
TRBJ2-1 | TRBV9 | NA | NA | CASSAGTEQFF | TGTGCCAGCAGTGCGGGGACCGAGCAGTTCTTC
TRBJ2-5 | TRBV2 | once | TRBD1 | CASREPPGQVQETQYF | TGTGCCAGCAGGGAACCCCCCGGACAGGTGCAAGAGACCCAGTACTTC
TRBJ1-4 | TRBV6-1 | NA | NA | CASSAGRRSNEKLFF | TGTGCCAGCAGCGCGGGGAGGCGGTCCAATGAAAAACTGTTTTTT
TRBJ1-1 | TRBV6-1 | NA | TRBD1 | CAISEQGTMNTEAFF | TGTGCCATCAGTGAACAGGGGACTATGAACACTGAAGCTTTCTTT
TRBJ2-3 | TRBV4-2 | few | NA | CASKLTTTDTQYF | TGTGCCAGCAAATTAACTACCACAGATACGCAGTATTTT
TRBJ2-5 | TRBV19 | NA | NA | CASRPLGGKETQYF | TGTGCCAGTAGACCCCTCGGGGGTAAAGAGACCCAGTACTTC
TRBJ1-3 | TRBV7-2 | few | NA | CASSLDLLSGNTIYF | TGTGCCAGCAGCTTAGACCTACTCTCTGGAAACACCATATATTTT
TRBJ1-1 | TRBV5-1 | NA | NA | CASSSSPGLGGGTQNTEAFF | TGCGCCAGCAGCTCTTCACCTGGCTTAGGGGGGGGGACCCAGAACACTGAAGCTTTCTTT
TRBJ2-2 | TRBV9 | once | NA | CASSVGGAGTGELFF | TGTGCCAGCAGCGTAGGGGGCGCCGGCACCGGGGAGCTGTTTTTT
TRBJ2-4 | TRBV13 | few | TRBD1 | CASSSGTGKNIQYF | TGTGCCAGCAGCAGCGGGACAGGGAAAAACATTCAGTACTTC
TRBJ1-1 | TRBV6-5 | NA | NA | CASSYYGARGNTEAFF | TGTGCCAGCAGTTACTACGGAGCCAGGGGGAACACTGAAGCTTTCTTT
TRBJ2-1 | TRBV11-3 | few | NA | CASSPGGLYNEQFF | TGTGCCAGCAGCCCTGGGGGCCTTTACAATGAGCAGTTCTTC
TRBJ2-7 | TRBV6-5 | NA | NA | CASTQMGARGEQYF | TGTGCCAGCACCCAAATGGGGGCTAGGGGGGAGCAGTACTTC
TRBJ2-1 | TRBV25-1 | NA | TRBD2 | CASRTSGGYNEQFF | TGTGCCAGCAGAACTAGCGGGGGATACAATGAGCAGTTCTTC
TRBJ1-1 | TRBV12-5 | NA | NA | CASGLGGNTEAFF | TGTGCTAGTGGTTTGGGCGGGAACACTGAAGCTTTCTTT
TRBJ2-7 | TRBV6-6 | NA | NA | CASSYGGFSYEQYF | TGTGCCAGCAGTTACGGCGGGTTCTCCTACGAGCAGTACTTC
TRBJ2-1 | TRBV19 | NA | TRBD2 | CASTPRGTSGRGYANEQFF | TGTGCCAGTACTCCCCGGGGGACTAGCGGGAGGGGCTACGCCAATGAGCAGTTCTTC
TRBJ2-1 | TRBV5-1 | NA | TRBD2 | CASSRAGTRGTNEQFF | TGCGCCAGCAGCCGGGCCGGGACTAGAGGGACTAATGAGCAGTTCTTC
TRBJ2-7 | TRBV11-3 | NA | TRBD2 | CASSPAAGGPVGEQYF | TGTGCCAGCAGCCCAGCGGCGGGAGGGCCGGTGGGAGAGCAGTACTTC
TRBJ1-2 | TRBV7-3 | NA | NA | CASSLTRDVTGYTF | TGTGCCAGCAGCTTAACCAGGGATGTGACGGGCTACACCTTC
TRBJ1-2 | TRBV7-2 | NA | TRBD1 | CASSLATDRSYTF | TGTGCCAGCAGCTTGGCCACGGACAGGTCCTACACCTTC
TRBJ1-5 | TRBV19 | few | NA | CASSIRGSNQPQHF | TGTGCCAGTAGTATTCGGGGTAGCAATCAGCCCCAGCATTTT
TRBJ2-6 | TRBV19 | NA | NA | CASEDLQGSGANVLTF | TGTGCCAGCGAGGATCTTCAGGGCTCTGGGGCCAACGTCCTGACTTTC
TRBJ1-6 | TRBV6-5 | NA | TRBD1 | CASSYGGQSNSPLHF | TGTGCCAGCAGTTACGGGGGACAGAGTAATTCACCCCTCCACTTT
TRBJ2-5 | TRBV6-6 | NA | TRBD2 | CASRFSGRARETQYF | TGTGCCAGCAGGTTTAGCGGGAGGGCCCGGGAGACCCAGTACTTC
TRBJ1-3 | TRBV7-2 | NA | NA | CASSLFSRAENTIYF | TGTGCCAGCAGCTTATTCAGCAGGGCCGAAAACACCATATATTTT